These 11 T cell receptor beta chains were sequenced from one sample in a study of blood T cells in healthy people across ages. The second PCR ran about 7 to 12 cycles with a sample-barcoded 5' primer and J-beta primers. In TCRdb, the 5' RACE reads were re-called with MiXCR into one record per CDR3 protein. The sample has over 950,000 distinct CDR3 sequences; approximately 50% are singletons. The sequencing input was blood. These receptors were collected from a woman aged 55-75 years in good health.

The V and J genes are TRBV7-2 and TRBJ2-3, with D uncertain. Germline loops: CDR1 SGHTA, CDR2 FQGNSA. V shed 5 bases and J shed 2 bases, with 8 bases lying between them. The CDR3 covers 13 residues. The CDR3 region is CASSASLTDTQYF. In nucleotides, the CDR3 is TGTGCCAGCAGCGCCAGCCTCACAGATACGCAGTATTTT.

This clonotype was seen a single time. Here the CDR3 DNA reads TGTGCCATCAGTGAGCGAGGGGGGGAAGGAGCTGAGCAGTACTTC. Residues: CAISERGGEGAEQYF. This sequence joins TRBV10-3 and TRBJ2-7, with a possible D match to TRBD2 (7 bases). Germline V gene lookup returns CDR1 ENHRY and CDR2 SYGVKD. The CDR3 runs to 15 residues. V gave up 2 bases and J gave up 7 bases, with 18 bases separating them.

The chain couples TRBV20-1 to TRBJ2-7, with D tentatively TRBD2 (6 bases). Germline-derived CDR1 and CDR2 are DFQATT and SNEGSKA (reference sequence). The length of the CDR3 is 15 residues. The V gene lost 6 bases and the J gene lost 0 bases, with 18 bases spanning the gap. The CDR3 region has the DNA TGCAGTGCGGGGAAGACTAGTCAGGGCTCCTACGAGCAGTACTTC. This gives the protein CSAGKTSQGSYEQYF.

The gene calls are TRBV7-9 and TRBJ2-5; 7 bases map to TRBD1. The end of the DNA aligns better with TRBJ2-7, so the J call may be wrong. CDR1 and CDR2 (germline): SEHNR, FQNEAQ (reference sequence). The CDR3 length is 11 residues. The CDR3 bases are TGTGCCACCCGACAGGGCTACGAGCAGTACTTC. Translated, it gives CATRQGYEQYF.

This clonotype has at least ten counts. V usage is TRBV7-2 and J usage is TRBJ2-1, with D tentatively TRBD2 (5 bases). CDR1 and CDR2 from the germline V gene are SGHTA and FQGNSA. V lost 4 bases, J lost 3 bases, and 7 bases lay in between. CDR3 size: 13 residues. Written as DNA, the CDR3 is TGTGCCAGCAGCTCTACTAGCTACAATGAGCAGTTCTTC. Encoded protein: CASSSTSYNEQFF.

The chain carries TRBV28 and TRBJ1-6, with D possibly matching TRBD1 (5 bases). Trimming left V 4 bases short and J 7 bases short, with 17 bases between. This CDR3 has 16 amino acids. The V gene's germline CDR1 is MDHEN and CDR2 SYDVKM. Here the CDR3 reads CASSSPGRGTNSPLHF. CDR3 sequence (DNA): TGTGCCAGCAGTTCCCCTGGGAGGGGTACCAATTCACCCCTCCACTTT.

This clonotype appeared a few times. The V and J genes are TRBV29-1 and TRBJ2-7; 11 nucleotides agree with TRBD2. Unmatched junction bases numbered 4, after V lost 4 bases and J lost 5 bases. CDR3 length: 13 amino acids. The germline gives CDR1 SQVTM, CDR2 ANQGSEA. CDR3 sequence (DNA): TGCAGCGTTGTTCTAGCGGGAGGAGACGAGCAGTACTTC. Translating gives CSVVLAGGDEQYF.

The rearrangement uses TRBV28 and TRBJ2-7, with D uncertain. Germline CDR1 MDHEN, CDR2 SYDVKM. The CDR3 is 14 amino acids. The V gene lost 4 bases and the J gene lost 2 bases, with 12 bases spanning the gap. For the CDR3, the DNA is TGTGCCAGCAGTTGGGCAGCCGTGACCTACGAGCAGTACTTC. Protein: CASSWAAVTYEQYF.

The chain combines TRBV20-1 with TRBJ2-7; 7 nucleotides line up with TRBD1. This CDR3 is built from 12 residues. CDR1 is DFQATT and CDR2 is SNEGSKA in the germline V gene (reference sequence). V was pared by 5 bases and J by 3 bases, with 4 bases of the junction left unmatched. CDR3 DNA sequence: TGCAGTGCTGGGGACAGTTACTACGAGCAGTACTTC. Encoded protein: CSAGDSYYEQYF.

V and J are TRBV24-1 and TRBJ2-7; the D is unclear. Matching the DNA end better, TRBJ2-5 makes the J call doubtful. This CDR3 is 14 amino acids long. CDR1 and CDR2 (germline): KGHDR, SFDVKD. The CDR3 is CATSGGTALETQYF. DNA for the CDR3: TGTGCCACCAGTGGTGGTACCGCCTTGGAGACCCAGTACTTC.

The J gene is TRBJ2-7, the V gene TRBV12-3 or TRBV12-4; tentative D call: TRBD2 (6 bases). CDR3 length equals 14 residues. V lost 3 bases and J lost 1, with 10 bases in between. Here the CDR3 DNA reads TGTGCCAGCAGTTTCGGGGGTCTGTCCTACGAGCAGTACTTC. Its protein is CASSFGGLSYEQYF.